This T cell receptor (beta chain) was recorded in a study of T cells in Graves' hyperthyroidism and ophthalmopathy. This clonotype was recorded at least ten times. Antigen: not known. V was clipped by 5 bases and J by 5 bases; unmatched bases: 6. CDR1 SGHAT and CDR2 FQNNGV come from the germline V gene. The CDR3 totals 16 residues. Notes on the study in general: From stable hyperthyroidism, ophthalmopathy was separated by a 13 V-J model.

From RNA transcripts, TCR beta CDR3 regions were amplified. First-round RT-PCR of the TCR CDR3 relied on the HTBI primer set. TCRdb reprocessed the multiplex PCR reads via MiXCR and lists one record per CDR3 protein. The sample consists of approximately 600,000 distinct CDR3 sequences, roughly 14% of them appearing once. The chain carries TRBV11-2 and TRBJ2-2, with 12 bases aligning to TRBD2. This TCR derives from a middle-aged woman with Graves' ophthalmopathy. The sequenced sample was blood. The CDR3 here is CASSRTSGTVTGELFF. The CDR3 DNA is TGTGCCAGCAGCCGGACTAGCGGGACCGTTACCGGGGAGCTGTTTTTT.